This is a list of T cell receptor beta chains from one sample in a study of CD8 T cells in ankylosing spondylitis. TCRdb ran MiXCR on the 5' RACE reads and lists one entry per CDR3 protein. The sample consists of just under 350,000 distinct CDR3 sequences, roughly 14% of them appearing once. Source material: blood, either unsorted or a sorted T cell fraction (not recorded which). The receptor source for this set is a male donor with ankylosing spondylitis or in good health (not recorded which). CDR3s include the opening cysteine and the closing phenylalanine or tryptophan. A D gene is named only where the DNA matches it firmly. The size of a clone is reported for some rows only, either as once, few or many, or as a class for expanded clones.

V gene	D gene	J gene	clone size	CDR3 protein	CDR3 DNA
TRBV10-3	-	TRBJ2-2	few	CATTGTTTGELFF	TGTGCCACCACCGGGACAACCACCGGGGAGCTGTTTTTT
TRBV14	-	TRBJ2-1	few	CASSQDWRGVGSSYEQFF	TGTGCCAGCAGCCAAGATTGGCGGGGAGTTGGCTCTTCTTATGAGCAGTTCTTC
TRBV6-5	-	TRBJ2-1	few	CASSYRTGAGNEQFF	TGTGCCAGCAGTTACAGGACGGGCGCCGGGAATGAGCAGTTCTTC
TRBV5-1	-	TRBJ1-1	few	CASSLHRETEAFF	TGCGCCAGCAGTCTCCACAGGGAGACTGAAGCTTTCTTT
TRBV29-1	-	TRBJ1-1	-	CSAKAEWNTEAFF	TGCAGCGCCAAGGCCGAGTGGAACACTGAAGCTTTCTTT
TRBV2	-	TRBJ1-4	-	CASSAENEKLFF	TGTGCCAGCAGTGCTGAGAATGAAAAACTGTTTTTT
TRBV29-1	-	TRBJ2-7	few	CSVGQDYEQYF	TGCAGCGTTGGACAGGACTACGAGCAGTACTTC
TRBV6-2/TRBV6-3	TRBD2	TRBJ2-1	-	CASSGSGTSGIREQFF	TGTGCCAGCAGTGGGTCAGGGACTAGCGGGATAAGGGAGCAGTTCTTC
TRBV11-2	-	TRBJ1-1	few	CASSVERNTEAFF	TGTGCCAGCAGTGTGGAGAGGAACACTGAAGCTTTCTTT
TRBV15	-	TRBJ2-7	many	CATSRDLQDTAYF	TGTGCCACCAGCAGAGATTTACAGGACACCGCGTACTTC
TRBV4-1	TRBD2	TRBJ2-2	few	CASSRGLARTGELFF	TGCGCCAGCAGTCGCGGACTAGCGCGTACCGGGGAGCTGTTTTTT
TRBV4-2	-	TRBJ1-5	-	CASSQDVALDQPQHF	TGTGCCAGCAGCCAAGATGTGGCACTAGATCAGCCCCAGCATTTT
TRBV7-9	-	TRBJ1-5	few	CASSPGLAQPQHF	TGTGCCAGCAGCCCCGGTTTGGCACAGCCCCAGCATTTT
TRBV6-1	-	TRBJ2-7	-	CASSEAQGNYEQYF	TGTGCCAGCAGTGAAGCGCAGGGGAACTACGAGCAGTACTTC
TRBV12-3/TRBV12-4	TRBD2	TRBJ2-1	-	CASSRGPLAGPYNEQFF	TGTGCCAGCAGTCGTGGGCCTTTAGCGGGGCCTTACAATGAGCAGTTCTTC
TRBV6-5	-	TRBJ2-7	few	CASSYSKGAYEQYF	TGTGCCAGCAGTTACTCGAAAGGGGCCTACGAGCAGTACTTC
TRBV5-1	TRBD1	TRBJ2-7	-	CASNQGQGAGEQYF	TGCGCCAGCAACCAGGGACAGGGGGCGGGGGAGCAGTACTTC
TRBV7-2	-	TRBJ2-5	-	CASSLDQGSQETQYF	TGTGCCAGCAGCTTAGATCAGGGGTCCCAAGAGACCCAGTACTTC
TRBV5-5	-	TRBJ2-3	-	CASSPGLGNTQYF	TGTGCCAGCAGCCCCGGGCTCGGGAATACGCAGTATTTT
TRBV5-5	-	TRBJ2-7	few	CASSLVPNSYEQYF	TGTGCCAGCAGCTTGGTACCGAACTCCTACGAGCAGTACTTC
TRBV20-1	-	TRBJ2-1	-	CSAPDYSSYNEQFF	TGCAGTGCTCCGGACTACTCATCCTACAATGAGCAGTTCTTC
TRBV15	TRBD1	TRBJ2-3	few	CATSRERAGGVDTQYF	TGTGCCACCAGCAGAGAGAGGGCAGGGGGCGTAGATACGCAGTATTTT
TRBV7-6	-	TRBJ1-1	few	CASSLGGEGKAFF	TGTGCCAGCAGCTTAGGAGGGGAGGGTAAAGCTTTCTTT
TRBV7-2	TRBD1	TRBJ1-5	-	CASSSRDSSNQPQHF	TGTGCCAGCAGCTCTCGGGACAGTAGCAATCAGCCCCAGCATTTT
TRBV3-1	-	TRBJ2-7	-	CASSQAAEQYF	TGTGCCAGCAGCCAAGCCGCCGAGCAGTACTTC
TRBV28	TRBD1	TRBJ2-5	-	CASRTLDRVETQYF	TGTGCCAGCAGAACCCTTGACAGGGTAGAGACCCAGTACTTC
TRBV5-1	-	TRBJ1-2	few	CASSLEAGMVGYTF	TGCGCCAGCAGCTTGGAGGCCGGGATGGTTGGCTACACCTTC
TRBV20-1	-	TRBJ2-1	-	CSAFRLTSQEDNEQFF	TGCAGTGCCTTCCGCCTCACTAGTCAGGAAGACAATGAGCAGTTCTTC
TRBV5-6	-	TRBJ2-6	-	CASSEPPVVLPSGANVLTF	TGTGCCAGCAGCGAACCCCCAGTAGTACTCCCCTCTGGGGCCAACGTCCTGACTTTC
TRBV12-3/TRBV12-4	-	TRBJ2-3	few	CASSLQANTQYF	TGTGCCAGCAGCCTACAGGCAAATACGCAGTATTTT
TRBV20-1	-	TRBJ2-5	-	CSASGAQETQYF	TGCAGTGCTAGTGGTGCCCAAGAGACCCAGTACTTC
TRBV6-2/TRBV6-3	-	TRBJ1-5	-	CASRRGRINQPQHF	TGTGCCAGCAGACGCGGACGGATCAATCAGCCCCAGCATTTT
TRBV12-3/TRBV12-4	TRBD1	TRBJ2-2	-	CASSRTGGLDTGELFF	TGTGCCAGCAGTCGGACAGGGGGTTTGGACACCGGGGAGCTGTTTTTT
TRBV5-1	-	TRBJ2-2	few	CASSFDLTGELFF	TGCGCCAGCAGCTTTGACCTCACCGGGGAGCTGTTTTTT
TRBV25-1	-	TRBJ2-7	-	CASRSHLETVGQYF	TGTGCCAGCAGGAGTCATTTAGAAACGGTCGGGCAGTACTTC
TRBV20-1	-	TRBJ2-5	-	CSARDSPTETQYF	TGCAGTGCTAGAGACTCCCCGACCGAGACCCAGTACTTC
TRBV5-1	TRBD2	TRBJ2-7	-	CASSPSGRAVYEQYF	TGCGCCAGCAGCCCCTCAGGGAGGGCCGTCTACGAGCAGTACTTC